A single sample gave rise to the 8 T cell receptor beta chains below, sequenced in a study of control samples from healthy donors and cancer patients. Sequencing was performed with immunoSEQ multiplex PCR; in TCRdb, only in-frame clones are kept and a portion is missing. The sample lists under 80,000 clones; 80% to 95% were seen once. Sequencing was carried out using PBMCs. The receptors here all came from a woman in her forties with lung cancer.

This chain connects TRBV2 to TRBJ1-1, with 8 bases aligning to TRBD1. The CDR3 has 12 amino acids. CDR1 is SNHLY and CDR2 is FYNNEI in the germline V gene. V shed 8 bases and J 5 bases; nucleotides not matched to a gene: 4. In DNA form, the CDR3 reads TGTGCCAGCGGGACAGGAATTACTGAAGCTTTCTTT. It is translated as CASGTGITEAFF.

The chain is built from TRBV2 and TRBJ2-1; no clear D gene. This CDR3 contains 14 residues. V lost 3 bases, J lost 6 bases, and 12 bases lay in between. Germline V lookup: CDR1 SNHLY, CDR2 FYNNEI. The CDR3 DNA is TGTGCCAGCAGTGACGTGGGGTTCGGCAATGAGCAGTTCTTC. Amino acids: CASSDVGFGNEQFF. Together with reference TRBV2 and TRBJ2-1, the CDR3 gives the full variable domain: EPEVTQTPSHQVTQMGQEVILRCVPISNHLYFYWYRQILGQKVEFLVSFYNNEISEKSEIFDDQFSVERPDGSNFTLKIRSTKLEDSAMYFCASSDVGFGNEQFFGPGTRLTVL.

The gene calls are TRBV7-8 and TRBJ1-5; no reliable D call. The CDR3 loop spans 15 amino acids. CDR1 and CDR2 (germline): SGHVS, FQNEAQ. Trimming left V 1 base short and J 3 bases short, with 10 bases between. The CDR3 coding sequence is TGTGCCAGCAGCTTAGGGAGAATTCCCAATCAGCCCCAGCATTTT. Its protein is CASSLGRIPNQPQHF.

The chain couples TRBV27 to TRBJ2-7; possible D gene TRBD2, 6 bases. The V gene lost 6 bases and the J gene lost 3 bases, with 15 bases spanning the gap. The CDR3 length is 14 residues. The germline V gene has CDR1 MNHEY and CDR2 SMNVEV (reference sequence). Here the CDR3 DNA reads TGTGCCAGCAGGCAGGGAGGCGCTGACTACGAGCAGTACTTC. Its protein is CASRQGGADYEQYF.

The chain employs TRBV6-5 and TRBJ2-5, with D possibly being TRBD1 or TRBD2 (5 bases each). Germline V CDR1 and CDR2: MNHEY, SVGAGI. V lost 8 bases and J lost 5, with 15 bases in between. The CDR3 length is 13 residues. In DNA form, the CDR3 reads TGTGCCAGCCGGACCGGGGCCGGGGAGACCCAGTACTTC. The encoded protein is CASRTGAGETQYF.

The rearrangement uses TRBV5-1 and TRBJ1-5, with D possibly TRBD1 on 6 matching bases. Germline loops: CDR1 SGHRS, CDR2 YFSETQ. V was trimmed by 0 bases and J by 8 bases, leaving 15 bases between them. The CDR3 consists of 15 residues. The CDR3 sequence: CASSLVGEGVEPQHF. The CDR3 DNA reads as TGCGCCAGCAGCTTGGTGGGTGAGGGGGTAGAGCCCCAGCATTTT. Full variable domain (outside the CDR3, taken from reference TRBV5-1 and TRBJ1-5): KAGVTQTPRYLIKTRGQQVTLSCSPISGHRSVSWYQQTPGQGLQFLFEYFSETQRNKGNFPGRFSGRQFSNSRSEMNVSTLELGDSALYLCASSLVGEGVEPQHFGDGTRLSIL.

The chain has TRBV7-9 and TRBJ2-7, with D possibly TRBD2 on 5 matching bases. The germline gives CDR1 SEHNR, CDR2 FQNEAQ (reference sequence). The CDR3 runs 13 residues. V lost 4 bases and J 6 bases, leaving 13 bases between the germline ends. The CDR3 protein is CASSYYREGEQYF. Written as DNA, the CDR3 is TGTGCCAGCAGCTACTACCGCGAGGGCGAGCAGTACTTC.

V and J are TRBV28 and TRBJ1-5; 8 bases map to TRBD1. Germline V gene data show CDR1 as MDHEN and CDR2 as SYDVKM. V was clipped by 6 bases and J by 2 bases; unmatched bases: 15. CDR3 size: 18 residues. The CDR3: CASRTRGRRVWGNQPQHF. The CDR3 nucleotides read TGTGCCAGCAGGACCAGGGGGCGCCGAGTTTGGGGCAATCAGCCCCAGCATTTT. The full variable domain, rest sourced from reference TRBV28 and TRBJ1-5, is DVKVTQSSRYLVKRTGEKVFLECVQDMDHENMFWYRQDPGLGLRLIYFSYDVKMKEKGDIPEGYSVSREKKERFSLILESASTNQTSMYLCASRTRGRRVWGNQPQHFGDGTRLSIL.